These 6 T cell receptor beta chains came from one sample sequenced in a study of T-cell memory formation after mild COVID-19. MiXCR, applied by TCRdb to the 5' RACE reads, yields one record per CDR3 protein. Of 34,000 or so distinct CDR3 sequences listed, about 7.7% are singletons. The sequenced material came from PBMCs or a T cell subset sorted from them (not recorded which). The receptors originated from a man between 18 and 29 years old who had mild COVID-19 (a few samples of this study predate the infection). Cell type and time point are not known.

There are a few counts of this clonotype. This rearrangement joins TRBV20-1 to TRBJ2-5, with a possible D match to TRBD1 (6 bases). V was clipped by 6 bases and J by 5 bases, with 16 bases between them. The length of the CDR3 is 13 residues. Germline V gives CDR1 DFQATT, CDR2 SNEGSKA (reference sequence). The CDR3 reads CSAGASGAETQYF. CDR3 in DNA: TGCAGTGCGGGGGCTAGTGGGGCCGAGACCCAGTACTTC.

This clonotype was seen many times. V gene TRBV7-3 combines with J gene TRBJ1-1; D is ambiguous. Germline values: CDR1 SGHTA, CDR2 FQGTGA. This CDR3 region has 13 residues. V gave up 1 base and J gave up 4 bases, with 7 bases separating them. The CDR3 region is CASSLMSATEAFF. The CDR3 region has the DNA TGTGCCAGCAGCTTAATGTCGGCCACTGAAGCTTTCTTT.

In this sample, this clonotype turned up many times. V and J are TRBV2 and TRBJ2-2, with 9 bases lining up with TRBD2. V shed 3 bases, J shed 6 bases, and the junction held 8 bases outside the gene matches. The CDR3 length is 16 residues. The V gene's germline CDR1 is SNHLY and CDR2 FYNNEI. CDR3 region: CASSDPGGGAAGELFF. CDR3 nucleotide sequence: TGTGCCAGCAGTGACCCGGGCGGGGGGGCCGCCGGGGAGCTGTTTTTT. Complete variable domain (other parts from reference TRBV2 and TRBJ2-2): EPEVTQTPSHQVTQMGQEVILRCVPISNHLYFYWYRQILGQKVEFLVSFYNNEISEKSEIFDDQFSVERPDGSNFTLKIRSTKLEDSAMYFCASSDPGGGAAGELFFGEGSRLTVL.

This clonotype was detected many times. The rearrangement links TRBV5-6 to TRBJ1-5; D uncertain. V gave up 2 bases and J gave up 7 bases, with 10 bases separating them. CDR1 SGHDT and CDR2 YYEEEE come from the germline V gene. This CDR3 has 13 amino acids. CDR3 sequence (DNA): TGTGCCAGCAGCTTCGGCCGTTCCCAGCCCCAGCATTTT. This sequence encodes CASSFGRSQPQHF.

This clonotype was detected many times. This sequence joins TRBV20-1 and TRBJ1-2, with TRBD1 identical over 10 bases. The CDR3 extends over 13 amino acids. Germline CDR1 reads DFQATT; CDR2 reads SNEGSKA (reference sequence). V shed 6 bases, J shed 7 bases, and the junction held 8 bases outside the gene matches. As DNA, the CDR3 is TGCAGTGCGGAGGGACAGGGGCTAGGTGGCTACACCTTC. Translated: CSAEGQGLGGYTF.

The CDR3 loop reads CASSGYPGGETQYF. CDR3 DNA: TGTGCCAGCAGTGGCTACCCTGGGGGGGAGACCCAGTACTTC. This chain connects TRBV2 to TRBJ2-5, with a tentative D call TRBD2 (6 bases). Per the germline V gene, CDR1 is SNHLY and CDR2 is FYNNEI. V lost 4 bases, J lost 5 bases, and 14 bases lay in between. This CDR3 is 14 amino acids long. The full variable domain, rest sourced from reference TRBV2 and TRBJ2-5, is EPEVTQTPSHQVTQMGQEVILRCVPISNHLYFYWYRQILGQKVEFLVSFYNNEISEKSEIFDDQFSVERPDGSNFTLKIRSTKLEDSAMYFCASSGYPGGETQYFGPGTRLLVL.